The 24 T cell receptor beta chains below all came from one sample that was sequenced in a study of blood T cells in healthy people across ages. Next came a second PCR, run for about 6 to 12 cycles, which used a sample-barcoded 5' primer along with a J-beta primer mix. TCRdb re-called the 5' RACE reads through MiXCR, storing one row per CDR3 protein. The sample holds around 1,700,000 distinct CDR3 sequences, roughly 30% seen once. Sequencing input: blood. The receptors derive from a woman aged 25-40 years in good health.

This clonotype was seen just once. This chain uses TRBV11-2 with TRBJ2-2; 14 bases are shared with TRBD2. Looked up from germline, CDR1 is SGHAT and CDR2 is FQNNGV. The length of the CDR3 is 16 residues. J gave up 5 bases and V 5 bases, and 4 bases lay outside the gene matches. Here the CDR3 DNA reads TGTGCCAGCAGCCGAGGACTAGCGGGAGGAACCGGGGAGCTGTTTTTT. It specifies CASSRGLAGGTGELFF.

As for this clonotype: A read error may account for a junction end that differs from germline. V gene TRBV11-2 combines with J gene TRBJ1-4; maybe TRBD1 (6 bases). Germline V gene sequence: CDR1 SGHAT, CDR2 FQNNGV. This CDR3 region has 15 residues. In nucleotides, the CDR3 is TGTGCCGGCAGCTCCTGGGGGCTGGCTAATGAAAAACTGTTTTTT. It is translated as CAGSSWGLANEKLFF.

In regard to this clonotype: This sequence may be a read error, since a much larger clone differs from it by one base. The genes are TRBV10-1 and TRBJ2-7; 9 nucleotides agree with TRBD1. Germline V gives CDR1 WNHNN, CDR2 SYGVQD (reference sequence). This CDR3 is built from 14 residues. CDR3 protein: CASSDSGTGQERYF. CDR3 coding DNA: TGCGCCAGCAGTGATTCCGGGACAGGGCAAGAGCGGTACTTC.

The V and J genes are TRBV20-1 and TRBJ2-5; weak D call: TRBD2 (6 bases). Trimming stripped 6 bases from V and 2 bases from J, with 16 bases between. The length of the CDR3 is 14 residues. In germline, CDR1 is DFQATT, CDR2 SNEGSKA (reference sequence). The CDR3 DNA is TGCAGTGCGGTCGGGGGAAGTGGACAAGAGACCCAGTACTTC. Its translation: CSAVGGSGQETQYF.

Note on this clonotype: At one boundary the junction diverges from the germline segment, which might be a read error. The chain employs TRBV2 and TRBJ2-5; 8 bases line up with TRBD2. Per the germline V gene, CDR1 is SNHLY and CDR2 is FYNNEI. This CDR3 contains 16 residues. The CDR3 protein is CASATTGGAGEEPQYF. The CDR3 nucleotides are TGTGCCAGCGCCACAACCGGGGGGGCGGGGGAAGAGCCCCAGTACTTC. Combining the CDR3 with reference TRBV2 and TRBJ2-5 gives the whole variable domain EPEVTQTPSHQVTQMGQEVILRCVPISNHLYFYWYRQILGQKVEFLVSFYNNEISEKSEIFDDQFSVERPDGSNFTLKIRSTKLEDSAMYFCASATTGGAGEEPQYFGPGTRLLVL.

Of note for this clonotype: The final CDR3 position lacks the conserved phenylalanine or tryptophan, pointing to a likely read error. The chain joins TRBV24-1 to TRBJ2-2, with D unclear. V dropped 1 base and J dropped 8 bases, with 4 bases sitting between them. CDR3 length equals 12 residues. Germline V gene data show CDR1 as KGHDR and CDR2 as SFDVKD. For the CDR3, the DNA is TGTGCCACCAGTGATTTCGCGGGGGAGCTGTTTTGT. Its translation: CATSDFAGELFC.

This clonotype was counted between two and nine times. J is TRBJ2-3 and V is TRBV7-3; no clear D gene. CDR1 and CDR2 from the germline V gene are SGHTA and FQGTGA. The CDR3 loop spans 17 amino acids. V lost 0 bases and J 1 base, leaving 14 bases between the germline ends. The CDR3: CASSLTSIPWGTDTQYF. CDR3 nucleotide sequence: TGTGCCAGCAGCTTAACGTCAATCCCGTGGGGCACAGATACGCAGTATTTT.

In this sample, this clonotype turned up many times. The rearrangement links TRBV20-1 to TRBJ2-4, with D perhaps assigned TRBD1 or TRBD2 (5 bases each). Trimming cost V 6 bases and J 0 bases, with 24 bases left between them. The CDR3 spans 18 residues. Germline values: CDR1 DFQATT, CDR2 SNEGSKA (reference sequence). CDR3 residues: CSAGRQVVQEEAKNIQYF. The CDR3 DNA follows: TGCAGTGCCGGCCGCCAGGTAGTACAGGAGGAAGCCAAAAACATTCAGTACTTC.

In its sample, this clonotype was seen a few times. At one end the junction does not follow the germline gene, possibly because of a read error. The J gene is TRBJ2-1, the V gene TRBV11-2; 8 nucleotides align to TRBD2. This CDR3 has 18 amino acids. The germline gives CDR1 SGHAT, CDR2 FQNNGV. CDR3 amino acids: CASSYRANGKRGFNEQFF. CDR3 bases: TGTGCCAGTAGCTATAGGGCCAACGGGAAGCGGGGGTTCAATGAGCAGTTCTTC.

This clonotype occurred a few times. The chain couples TRBV5-1 to TRBJ2-1; D might be TRBD2 (6 bases). Trimming took 0 bases from V and 6 from J, leaving 13 bases between them. The CDR3 has 15 amino acids. Germline V lookup: CDR1 SGHRS, CDR2 YFSETQ. CDR3: CASSLGRGPGNEQFF. The CDR3 nucleotides are TGCGCCAGCAGCTTGGGGCGGGGCCCCGGCAATGAGCAGTTCTTC.

In this sample, this clonotype turned up a few times. The V and J genes are TRBV2 and TRBJ2-1, with a weak D call TRBD1 (5 bases). Deletions cut 6 bases from V and 6 bases from J, with 21 bases between. Germline values: CDR1 SNHLY, CDR2 FYNNEI. This CDR3 is built from 16 residues. This chain's CDR3 is CASSLEVSGFGNEQFF. CDR3 sequence (DNA): TGTGCCAGCAGCCTAGAAGTGTCAGGGTTTGGCAATGAGCAGTTCTTC.

The rearrangement links TRBV29-1 to TRBJ2-1, with 8 bases aligning to TRBD2. Unmatched junction bases numbered 6, after V lost 4 bases and J lost 10 bases. The length of the CDR3 is 12 residues. The germline gives CDR1 SQVTM, CDR2 ANQGSEA. CDR3 DNA: TGCAGCGTTGCGGGGGGGCACTACGAGCAGTTCTTC. Amino acids: CSVAGGHYEQFF.

This clonotype turned up a few times. The CDR3: CASSLPQGKGDYGYTF. CDR3 coding DNA: TGTGCCAGCAGCCTACCCCAGGGCAAGGGTGACTATGGCTACACCTTC. The chain recombines TRBV6-6 with TRBJ1-2, with D possibly matching TRBD1 (5 bases). V was shortened by 6 bases and J by 3 bases, with 20 bases between the two germline ends. The CDR3 runs 16 residues. The V gene's germline CDR1 is MNHNY and CDR2 SVGAGI (reference sequence).

The rearrangement links TRBV12-3 or TRBV12-4 to TRBJ1-5; D is uncertain. V was trimmed by 6 bases and J by 1 base, leaving 13 bases between them. The CDR3 loop spans 15 amino acids. The CDR3 protein is CASRVVGLSNQPQHF. The CDR3 DNA is TGTGCCAGCAGGGTTGTTGGGTTAAGCAATCAGCCCCAGCATTTT.

Only a few counts were recorded for this clonotype. The chain has TRBV5-5 and TRBJ2-3; D gene unclear. The germline gives CDR1 SGHKS, CDR2 YYEKEE (reference sequence). V was trimmed by 3 bases and J by 13 bases, leaving 18 bases between them. This CDR3 has 13 amino acids. The CDR3 loop reads CASSSTPTARKYF. Written as DNA, the CDR3 is TGTGCCAGCAGCTCAACCCCGACCGCCAGGAAGTATTTT.

The J gene is TRBJ2-1, the V gene TRBV20-1, with 14 bases that match TRBD2. CDR1 and CDR2 (germline): DFQATT, SNEGSKA (reference sequence). V shed 6 bases, J shed 4 bases, and the junction held 5 bases outside the gene matches. The CDR3 is 15 residues long. The CDR3 DNA is TGCAGTGCGAGACTAGCGGGGGGGTATTACAATGAGCAGTTCTTC. Translation gives CSARLAGGYYNEQFF.

The CDR3 coding sequence is TGCGCCAGCAGCCTTCCACCCCAAGAGACCCAGTACTTC. Translated: CASSLPPQETQYF. The chain links TRBV5-1 to TRBJ2-5; D gene ambiguous. Germline CDR1 and CDR2: SGHRS and YFSETQ. The CDR3 has 13 amino acids. The ends were cut back, 4 bases at V and 1 base at J, with 8 bases in the middle.

This clonotype was picked up many times. The chain links TRBV5-1 to TRBJ2-4; the match to TRBD2 covers 15 bases. Germline trimming cut 4 bases from V and 15 bases from J; bases unmatched to any gene: 8. Germline values: CDR1 SGHRS, CDR2 YFSETQ. The CDR3 length is 14 residues. The CDR3 nucleotides read TGCGCCAGCAGCCCCGTTGGACTAGCGGGGGGGTCGTACTTC. Translation gives CASSPVGLAGGSYF. The variable domain in full, with the rest retrieved from reference TRBV5-1 and TRBJ2-4, is KAGVTQTPRYLIKTRGQQVTLSCSPISGHRSVSWYQQTPGQGLQFLFEYFSETQRNKGNFPGRFSGRQFSNSRSEMNVSTLELGDSALYLCASSPVGLAGGSYFGAGTRLSVL.

This clonotype was seen only once. One end of the junction is discordant with germline, which a read error may explain. The chain has TRBV12-3 or TRBV12-4 and TRBJ1-2; D may be TRBD1 (6 bases). The CDR3 sequence is 13 residues long. The CDR3 protein is CASSFSAGEGYIF. The CDR3, as DNA: TGTGCCAGCAGTTTTTCAGCAGGGGAAGGCTACATCTTC.

This clonotype appeared a few times. This chain links TRBV24-1 with TRBJ1-2, with TRBD1 as a possible D gene (6 bases). The germline gives CDR1 KGHDR, CDR2 SFDVKD. The V end was cut by 9 bases, the J end by 5 bases, with 18 bases between. The CDR3 extends over 14 amino acids. Here the CDR3 reads CATGPATGDYGYTF. CDR3 coding DNA: TGTGCCACCGGACCAGCGACAGGTGATTATGGCTACACCTTC.

This clonotype was picked up a small number of times. One junction end does not reproduce the germline sequence, and a read error may be involved. This chain connects TRBV15 to TRBJ2-3; D unclear. This CDR3 contains 14 residues. Germline CDR1 is LNHNV and CDR2 is YYDKDF (reference sequence). This chain's CDR3 is CTTNPASSTDTQYF. The CDR3 DNA reads TGTACCACAAACCCCGCTTCTAGCACAGATACGCAGTATTTT.

This chain uses TRBV7-3 with TRBJ2-3, with a tentative D call TRBD2 (6 bases). Germline CDR1 SGHTA, CDR2 FQGTGA. V shed 5 bases and J shed 0 bases, with 18 bases lying between them. The CDR3 spans 17 residues. CDR3 DNA: TGTGCCAGCAGCCATCCGCTAGCGAGGACTAGCACAGATACGCAGTATTTT. Its protein product is CASSHPLARTSTDTQYF.

The gene calls are TRBV7-9 and TRBJ2-4; D gene ambiguous. The length of the CDR3 is 11 residues. The germline V gene encodes CDR1 SEHNR and CDR2 FQNEAQ (reference sequence). Trimming shortened V by 6 bases and J by 15 bases, and 15 bases separated the two germline ends. The CDR3 sequence: CASSQDPTLYF. CDR3 in DNA: TGTGCCAGCAGTCAAGATCCAACTCTGTACTTC.

This clonotype was seen only a few times. The genes are TRBV25-1 and TRBJ2-1; D is undetermined. Germline-derived CDR1 and CDR2 are MGHDK and SYGVNS. With 3 bases removed from V and 5 bases from J, the gap between germline ends came to 14 bases. The CDR3 is 15 amino acids. CDR3 amino acids: CASSDTFLFDNEQFF. CDR3 nucleotides: TGTGCCAGCAGTGACACCTTTCTCTTCGACAATGAGCAGTTCTTC.